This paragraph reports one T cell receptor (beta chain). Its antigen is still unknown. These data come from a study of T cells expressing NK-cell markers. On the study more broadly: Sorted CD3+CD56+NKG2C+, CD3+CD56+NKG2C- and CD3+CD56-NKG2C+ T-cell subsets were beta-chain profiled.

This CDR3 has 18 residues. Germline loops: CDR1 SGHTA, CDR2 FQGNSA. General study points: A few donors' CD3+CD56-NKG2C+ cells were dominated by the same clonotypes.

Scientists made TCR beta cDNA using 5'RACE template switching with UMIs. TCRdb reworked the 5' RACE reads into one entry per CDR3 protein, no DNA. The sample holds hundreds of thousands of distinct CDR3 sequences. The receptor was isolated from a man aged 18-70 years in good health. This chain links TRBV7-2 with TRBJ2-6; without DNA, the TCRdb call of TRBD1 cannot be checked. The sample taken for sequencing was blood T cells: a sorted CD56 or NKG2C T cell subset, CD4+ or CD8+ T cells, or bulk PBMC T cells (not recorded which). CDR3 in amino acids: CASSLAGDRGSGANVLTF.